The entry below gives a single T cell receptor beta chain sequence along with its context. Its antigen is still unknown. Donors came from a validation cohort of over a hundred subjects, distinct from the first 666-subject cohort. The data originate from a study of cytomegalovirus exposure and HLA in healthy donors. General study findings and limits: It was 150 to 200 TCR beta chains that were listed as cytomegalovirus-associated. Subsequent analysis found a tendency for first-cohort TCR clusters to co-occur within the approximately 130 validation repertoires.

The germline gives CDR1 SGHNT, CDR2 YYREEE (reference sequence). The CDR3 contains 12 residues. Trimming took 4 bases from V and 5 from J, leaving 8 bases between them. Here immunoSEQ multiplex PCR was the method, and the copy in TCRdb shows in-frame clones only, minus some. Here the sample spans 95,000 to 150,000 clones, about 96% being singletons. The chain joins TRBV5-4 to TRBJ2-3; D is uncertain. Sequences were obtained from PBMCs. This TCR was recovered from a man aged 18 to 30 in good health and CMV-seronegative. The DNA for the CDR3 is TGTGCCAGCAGCGCACAGTTAGATACGCAGTATTTT. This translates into CASSAQLDTQYF.